This T cell receptor beta chain appears in the sequencing data of a study of T cell responses to AZD1222 COVID-19 vaccine. Points on this clone: Antigen specificity is unknown.

The CDR3 is 17 amino acids. The V end was cut by 4 bases, the J end by 5 bases, with 21 bases between. The V gene's germline CDR1 is SGDLS and CDR2 YYNGEE. Whole-study findings and limits: Just a handful of AZD1222 recipients tested seropositive at baseline. Mostly white British, mostly female donors; authors suggested clonal diversity may be underestimated.

TCRdb keeps only in-frame clones here, not all; method: immunoSEQ multiplex PCR. The table lists tens of thousands of clones, under 95% of them singletons. Specimen: peripheral blood, collected on day 0 of AZD1222 vaccination. J is TRBJ2-2 and V is TRBV9, with D tentatively TRBD1 or TRBD2 (5 bases each). The sequence was collected from an adult in good health. The CDR3 loop reads CASSPSHSQVATGELFF. The CDR3 DNA follows: TGTGCCAGCAGCCCATCTCATTCACAGGTAGCGACCGGGGAGCTGTTTTTT.